The 9 T cell receptor beta chains in this list originate from one sample, sequenced in a study of blood T cell repertoires in COVID-19. Sequencing was performed with immunoSEQ multiplex PCR; in TCRdb, only in-frame clones are kept and a portion is missing. There are 200,000 or so clones in the sample; approximately 90% occur only once, and around 2.3% lies in the top ten. Sequencing used peripheral blood. These receptors were taken from a man in his 70s with active or convalescent COVID-19.

The V call is TRBV15, the J call TRBJ2-5; TRBD2 matches at 15 bases. V was clipped by 5 bases and J by 1 base; unmatched bases: 11. The length of the CDR3 is 19 residues. Germline CDR1 and CDR2: LNHNV and YYDKDF (reference sequence). In DNA, the CDR3 is TGTGCCACCAGCTCCCTCCCGGGACTAGCGGGAGGACTCCAAGAGACCCAGTACTTC. Translated: CATSSLPGLAGGLQETQYF.

The CDR3 nucleotides are TGTGCCAGCAGCCGAGTGGCGGACAGAGAAGAGACCCAGTACTTC. Translated: CASSRVADREETQYF. The rearrangement joins TRBV5-6 to TRBJ2-5; tentative D call: TRBD1 (6 bases). Germline V gene lookup returns CDR1 SGHDT and CDR2 YYEEEE. V was trimmed by 4 bases and J by 3 bases, leaving 16 bases between them. CDR3 length equals 15 residues.

The sample holds one count of this clone. The V gene is TRBV10-3, the J gene TRBJ1-2; a weak D match, TRBD1 (5 bases). V was clipped by 2 bases and J by 14 bases, with 24 bases between them. Germline values: CDR1 ENHRY, CDR2 SYGVKD. CDR3 length: 15 amino acids. The CDR3 DNA sequence: TGTGCCATCAGTGAGGCGGGGCAGTCACGCCTAACGCCGACCTTC. Its protein is CAISEAGQSRLTPTF.

This clone was counted only a few times. J is TRBJ1-1 and V is TRBV20-1, with 10 bases identical to TRBD1. Germline-derived CDR1 and CDR2 are DFQATT and SNEGSKA (reference sequence). This CDR3 has 15 amino acids. V shed 3 bases, J shed 2 bases, and the junction held 6 bases outside the gene matches. Here the CDR3 reads CSASGGQGRNTEAFF. The CDR3 coding sequence is TGCAGTGCTAGTGGGGGACAGGGGCGAAACACTGAAGCTTTCTTT.

The V gene is TRBV18, the J gene TRBJ2-7, with D unresolved. The CDR3 contains 15 residues. Germline CDR1 reads KGHSH; CDR2 reads LQKENI. V lost 0 bases, J lost 0 bases, and 9 bases lay in between. CDR3 coding DNA: TGTGCCAGCTCACCACCTTTGGTCAGCTCCTACGAGCAGTACTTC. This encodes CASSPPLVSSYEQYF.

This sequence joins TRBV28 and TRBJ1-4; 10 bases line up with TRBD1. V shed 2 bases and J 8 bases; nucleotides not matched to a gene: 17. This CDR3 comprises 19 residues. CDR1 MDHEN and CDR2 SYDVKM come from the germline V gene. The CDR3 bases are TGTGCCAGCAGTTTAATTCTCTGGGGGGGCGGGACAGGGGACGAAAAACTGTTTTTT. This codes for CASSLILWGGGTGDEKLFF. Full variable domain (missing parts from reference TRBV28 and TRBJ1-4): DVKVTQSSRYLVKRTGEKVFLECVQDMDHENMFWYRQDPGLGLRLIYFSYDVKMKEKGDIPEGYSVSREKKERFSLILESASTNQTSMYLCASSLILWGGGTGDEKLFFGSGTQLSVL.

This clone was seen a handful of times. The CDR3 DNA reads TGTGCCAGCAGTTTACTGGGGGCCCCCGCCGGCTACACCTTC. The encoded protein is CASSLLGAPAGYTF. V and J are TRBV28 and TRBJ1-2, with D possibly TRBD1 on 6 matching bases. Trimming left V 2 bases short and J 8 bases short, with 15 bases between. This CDR3 is 14 amino acids long. Germline V gives CDR1 MDHEN, CDR2 SYDVKM.

The chain combines TRBV7-8 with TRBJ2-1; 7 nucleotides agree with TRBD2. The V and J ends lost 1 base and 3 bases, in that order; junction bases with no gene match: 6. Germline CDR1 is SGHVS and CDR2 is FQNEAQ. This CDR3 spans 16 amino acids. In nucleotides, the CDR3 is TGTGCCAGCAGCTTAGTTCCGGGAGGAGTCTACAATGAGCAGTTCTTC. It codes for CASSLVPGGVYNEQFF.

In DNA form, the CDR3 reads TGCGCCAGCAGTGAGGGGACAGGGGGCTTCAATGAGCAGTTCTTC. Translation gives CASSEGTGGFNEQFF. The chain has TRBV10-2 and TRBJ2-1; TRBD1 agrees at 12 bases. The germline gives CDR1 WSHSY, CDR2 SAAADI. The CDR3 loop spans 15 amino acids. The J segment lost 6 bases and the V segment lost 2 bases, leaving 2 bases of the junction unmatched.